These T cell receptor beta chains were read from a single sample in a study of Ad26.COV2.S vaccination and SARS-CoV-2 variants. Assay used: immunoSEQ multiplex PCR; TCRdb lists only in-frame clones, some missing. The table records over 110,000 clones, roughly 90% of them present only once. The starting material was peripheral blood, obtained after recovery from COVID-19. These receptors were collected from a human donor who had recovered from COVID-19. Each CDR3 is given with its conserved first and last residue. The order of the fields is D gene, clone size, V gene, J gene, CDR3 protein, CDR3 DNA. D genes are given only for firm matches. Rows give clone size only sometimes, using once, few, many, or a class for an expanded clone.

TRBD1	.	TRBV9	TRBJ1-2	CASSARGRVDGYTF	TGTGCCAGCAGCGCCAGGGGGAGGGTAGATGGCTACACCTTC
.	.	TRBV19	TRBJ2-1	CASSIVGGLIEQFF	TGTGCCAGTAGTATAGTGGGGGGCCTTATTGAGCAGTTCTTC
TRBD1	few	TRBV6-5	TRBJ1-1	CASRAVQGGNTEAFF	TGTGCCAGCAGAGCCGTCCAGGGGGGGAACACTGAAGCTTTCTTT
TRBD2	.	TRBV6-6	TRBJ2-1	CAALAGGNYNEQFF	TGTGCCGCACTAGCGGGGGGGAACTACAATGAGCAGTTCTTC
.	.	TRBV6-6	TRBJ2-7	CASTHQDIWKYEQYF	TGTGCCAGCACCCACCAAGACATCTGGAAGTACGAGCAGTACTTC
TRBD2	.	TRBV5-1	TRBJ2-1	CASSIRGGPNNEQFF	TGCGCCAGCAGCATCCGGGGGGGCCCTAACAATGAGCAGTTCTTC
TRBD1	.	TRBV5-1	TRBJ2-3	CASHLLGTGYADTQYF	TGCGCCAGTCATCTTCTCGGGACAGGGTATGCAGATACGCAGTATTTT
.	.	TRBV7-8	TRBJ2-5	CASSPRGETQYF	TGTGCCAGCAGCCCCCGGGGAGAGACCCAGTACTTC
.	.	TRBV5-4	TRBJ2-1	CASSSGGLNNEQFF	TGTGCCAGCAGCTCCGGGGGGCTCAACAATGAGCAGTTCTTC
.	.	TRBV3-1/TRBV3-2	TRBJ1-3	CASSQGAGNTIYF	TGTGCCAGCAGCCAGGGAGCTGGAAACACCATATATTTT
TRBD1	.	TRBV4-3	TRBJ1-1	CASSQSGTGDTEAFF	TGCGCCAGCAGCCAGTCCGGGACAGGGGACACTGAAGCTTTCTTT
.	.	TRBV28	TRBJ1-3	CASSSRARFRQSSGNTIYF	TGTGCCAGCAGTTCCCGGGCAAGGTTCCGACAGAGCTCTGGAAACACCATATATTTT
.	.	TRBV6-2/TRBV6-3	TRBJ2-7	CASSSPTYEQYF	TGTGCCAGCAGTTCCCCTACCTACGAGCAGTACTTC
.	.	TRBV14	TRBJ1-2	CASSRNQGFGYGYTF	TGTGCCAGCAGCCGGAACCAGGGGTTCGGCTATGGCTACACCTTC
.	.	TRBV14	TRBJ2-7	CASSQGRSSYEQYF	TGTGCCAGCAGCCAAGGAAGGTCCTCCTACGAGCAGTACTTC
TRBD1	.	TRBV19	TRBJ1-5	CASTPDRDQPQHF	TGTGCCAGTACCCCGGACAGGGATCAGCCCCAGCATTTT
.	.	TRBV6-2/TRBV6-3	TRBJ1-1	CASSFETVNTEAFF	TGTGCCAGCAGTTTTGAGACGGTGAACACTGAAGCTTTCTTT
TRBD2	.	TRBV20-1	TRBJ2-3	CSASTSGGRTDTQYF	TGCAGTGCTAGTACCAGCGGGGGACGCACAGATACGCAGTATTTT
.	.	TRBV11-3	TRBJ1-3	CASSYGRESSGNTIYF	TGTGCCAGCAGCTACGGACGGGAGAGCTCTGGAAACACCATATATTTT
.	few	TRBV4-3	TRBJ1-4	CASSQRGSGEKLFF	TGCGCCAGCAGCCAGCGGGGATCGGGTGAAAAACTGTTTTTT
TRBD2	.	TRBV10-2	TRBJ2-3	CASILAEPGGVTDTQYF	TGCGCCAGCATACTAGCGGAGCCGGGGGGAGTCACAGATACGCAGTATTTT
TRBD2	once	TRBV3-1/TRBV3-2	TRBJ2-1	CASSPTPGTSLWDEQFF	TGTGCCAGCAGCCCAACGCCCGGGACTAGCCTCTGGGATGAGCAGTTCTTC
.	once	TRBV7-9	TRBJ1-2	CASSLKISQGFNYGYTF	TGTGCCAGCAGCTTGAAGATCTCACAGGGATTTAACTATGGCTACACCTTC
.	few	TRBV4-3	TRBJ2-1	CASSQDSGTGPYNEQFF	TGCGCCAGCAGCCAAGATAGCGGGACAGGGCCCTACAATGAGCAGTTCTTC
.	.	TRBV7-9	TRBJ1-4	CASSLGTLRQTTNEKLFF	TGTGCCAGCAGCTTAGGGACCCTCCGACAGACAACTAATGAAAAACTGTTTTTT
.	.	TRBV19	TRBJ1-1	CASSSRANTEALF	TGTGCCAGTAGTTCCAGGGCGAACACTGAAGCTCTCTTT
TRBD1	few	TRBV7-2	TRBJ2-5	CASSLGGQGAETQYF	TGTGCCAGCAGCTTAGGGGGACAGGGGGCTGAGACCCAGTACTTC
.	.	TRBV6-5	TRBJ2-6	CASSAAWANVLTF	TGTGCCAGTTCGGCCGCCTGGGCCAACGTCCTGACTTTC
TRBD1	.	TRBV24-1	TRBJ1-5	CATRGTGTNQPQHF	TGTGCCACCAGGGGGACAGGGACGAATCAGCCCCAGCATTTT
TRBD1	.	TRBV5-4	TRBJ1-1	CASTIPGQGLNEAFF	TGTGCCAGCACCATACCGGGACAGGGTCTTAATGAAGCTTTCTTT
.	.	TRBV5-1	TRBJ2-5	CASSFGETQYF	TGCGCCAGCAGCTTCGGGGAGACCCAGTACTTC
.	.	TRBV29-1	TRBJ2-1	CSAKVGGSSDEQFF	TGCAGCGCTAAGGTAGGAGGGTCTTCCGATGAGCAGTTCTTC
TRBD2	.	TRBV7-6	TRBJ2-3	CASSLAIRGREGTTDTQYF	TGTGCCAGCAGCTTAGCCATTAGAGGACGGGAGGGGACCACAGATACGCAGTATTTT
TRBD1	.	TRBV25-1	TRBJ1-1	CASRSRGPDTEAFF	TGTGCCAGCAGATCCAGGGGGCCGGACACTGAAGCTTTCTTT
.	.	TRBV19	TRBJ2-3	CASSIGSHGAKTDTQYF	TGTGCCAGTAGTATAGGCTCTCACGGGGCCAAAACAGATACGCAGTATTTT
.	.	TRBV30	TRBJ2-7	CAWSKGLYYEQYF	TGTGCCTGGAGTAAGGGCCTTTACTACGAGCAGTACTTC
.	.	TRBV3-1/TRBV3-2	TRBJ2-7	CASSFVGYEQYF	TGTGCCAGCAGCTTCGTGGGCTACGAGCAGTACTTC
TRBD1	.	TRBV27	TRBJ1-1	CASAPTGGLIVSMNTEAFF	TGTGCCAGCGCTCCGACAGGGGGCCTTATCGTTTCCATGAACACTGAAGCTTTCTTT
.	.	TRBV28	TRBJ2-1	CASSASPGGNEQFF	TGTGCCAGCAGTGCCTCCCCCGGTGGTAATGAGCAGTTCTTC
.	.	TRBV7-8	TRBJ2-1	CASSSERGEQFF	TGTGCCAGCAGCTCAGAGAGGGGGGAGCAGTTCTTC
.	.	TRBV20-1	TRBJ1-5	CSASFGMSNQPQHF	TGCAGTGCTAGTTTCGGGATGAGCAATCAGCCCCAGCATTTT
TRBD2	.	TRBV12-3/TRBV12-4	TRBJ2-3	CASGAGATDTQYF	TGTGCCAGCGGAGCGGGAGCCACAGATACGCAGTATTTT
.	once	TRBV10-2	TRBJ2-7	CASSPLSYEQYF	TGCGCCAGCAGCCCCCTCTCCTACGAGCAGTACTTC
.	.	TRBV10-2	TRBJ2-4	CASSEGLGGTKNIQYF	TGCGCCAGCAGTGAGGGATTAGGGGGAACCAAAAACATTCAGTACTTC
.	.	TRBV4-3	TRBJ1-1	CASSQDYRTVNTEAFF	TGCGCCAGCAGCCAAGATTACAGGACGGTGAACACTGAAGCTTTCTTT
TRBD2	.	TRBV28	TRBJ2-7	CASSSGTSGGPYEQYF	TGTGCCAGCAGTTCCGGGACTAGCGGGGGGCCCTACGAGCAGTACTTC
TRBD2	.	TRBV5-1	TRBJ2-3	CASSKGTSADTQYF	TGCGCCAGCAGCAAAGGGACTAGCGCAGATACGCAGTATTTT
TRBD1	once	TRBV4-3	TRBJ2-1	CASSRGQASYNEQFF	TGCGCCAGCAGTCGGGGACAGGCCTCCTACAATGAGCAGTTCTTC
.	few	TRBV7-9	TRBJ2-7	CASSLGVRHYEQYF	TGTGCCAGCAGCTTAGGGGTGAGGCACTACGAGCAGTACTTC
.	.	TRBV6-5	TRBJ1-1	CASSYDGGRTEAFF	TGTGCCAGCAGTTACGATGGGGGTCGAACTGAAGCTTTCTTT
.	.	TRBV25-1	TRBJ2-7	CATVSVGYEQYF	TGTGCCACCGTCAGTGTGGGTTACGAGCAGTACTTC
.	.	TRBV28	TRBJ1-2	CASSSLDALQGYGYTF	TGTGCCAGCAGTAGCTTGGACGCCCTTCAGGGATATGGCTACACCTTC
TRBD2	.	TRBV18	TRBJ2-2	CASSPSGAGGPKYTGELFF	TGTGCCAGCTCACCAAGCGGAGCGGGGGGGCCGAAATACACCGGGGAGCTGTTTTTT